This paragraph covers one T cell receptor beta chain sequence. Its antigen remains unknown. Time point of the sample: patch test 2, 6 weeks after DPC sensitization. Treatment given: therapeutic diphenylcyclopropenone sensitization with weekly scalp DPC. Alopecia patients, 18 to 70 years old and DPC-suitable, served as donors. The study used a library that attached unique molecular identifiers to individual cDNA molecules. MiXCR, run by TCRdb on the RACE reads, gives a single entry per CDR3 protein. This table holds approximately 75,000 distinct CDR3 sequences, 8.5% to 9% found once. This sample was taken from a study of human T cells and chemical hapten exposure. General observations from the study: Significantly more large CDR3 similarity clusters were formed by expanded TCRs than by controls. Expanded TCR counts at PT1 went up together with patch test score, a positive correlation.

Material: whole blood, obtained in connection with sensitization to the hapten diphenylcyclopropenone (DPC). This TCR derives from a woman in her forties or fifties with alopecia areata. Some clones in this sample may be carry-over from other donors' samples.

The CDR3 bases are TGTGCCAGCAGTCCCGGACAGAATTCACCCCTCCACTTT. Translation gives CASSPGQNSPLHF. This chain joins TRBV12-3 or TRBV12-4 and TRBJ1-6, with a tentative D call TRBD1 (6 bases). The V and J ends lost 5 bases and 7 bases respectively, with 9 bases between them. CDR3 length equals 13 residues.